This note documents a single T cell receptor (beta chain) sequence. Amplification of TCR beta CDR3 regions used RNA as the template. The HTBI primer set served for first-round RT-PCR of the TCR CDR3. TCRdb used MiXCR to reprocess the multiplex PCR reads, holding one entry per CDR3 protein. The table includes 400,000 to 450,000 distinct CDR3 sequences, approximately 15% detected once. This specimen belongs to a study of T cells in Graves' hyperthyroidism and ophthalmopathy. This sequence originates from a man aged 18 to 35 with Graves' ophthalmopathy. Sequenced input: blood.

Written as DNA, the CDR3 is TGTGCCAGCAGCTTCGGTGTGGGGGGCTCCTACAATGAGCAGTTCTTC. It codes for CASSFGVGGSYNEQFF. This chain connects TRBV5-6 to TRBJ2-1; a weak D match, TRBD2 (6 bases). The germline V and J ends were trimmed by 2 bases and 0 bases, with 12 bases remaining between them. Germline V gene data show CDR1 as SGHDT and CDR2 as YYEEEE. This CDR3 contains 16 residues.